This T cell receptor beta chain originates from a study of PD-1 blockade in mismatch repair-deficient tumors. The germline V gene encodes CDR1 MNHEY and CDR2 SVGAGI. V dropped 4 bases and J dropped 4; count of bases not matched to a gene: 6. The CDR3 contains 16 residues. Sequencing used immunoSEQ multiplex PCR; TCRdb keeps in-frame clones, though not all of them. The sample consists of some 110,000 clones, around three quarters of them appearing once. The origin of this receptor is an adult with mismatch repair-deficient cancer. Sequenced here: peripheral blood, sampled 60 weeks after starting pembrolizumab. V is TRBV6-5 and J is TRBJ2-5; 13 bases are shared with TRBD2. The CDR3 protein is CASSSWTSGSPETQYF. The CDR3 nucleotides are TGTGCCAGCAGTTCGTGGACTAGCGGGAGCCCAGAGACCCAGTACTTC.